The next 12 T cell receptor beta chains were all read from a single sample in a study of T cell repertoires in cytomegalovirus infection. From the reads, TCRdb called clonotypes with MiXCR, one entry per CDR3 protein. The table lists about 770,000 distinct CDR3 sequences, roughly 28% of them singletons, with roughly 14% in the top ten. Which antigens these TCRs recognize remains unknown. The specimen comprised cultured CD8+ T cells from PBMCs, sampled from culture after CMV antigen stimulation. Receptor source: a human donor in good health (CMV status not recorded). Some clones in this sample may be carry-over from other donors' samples.

There are a few counts of this clonotype. The chain uses TRBV11-2 and TRBJ2-5, with D possibly being TRBD1 or TRBD2 (5 bases each). The V end lost 5 bases, the J end lost 1 base, and 8 bases lay between the germline ends. CDR1 SGHAT and CDR2 FQNNGV come from the germline V gene. The CDR3 length is 13 residues. CDR3 in DNA: TGTGCCAGCAGCGTCGGGACCCAAGAGACCCAGTACTTC. The encoded protein is CASSVGTQETQYF.

This clonotype was observed a handful of times. The chain recombines TRBV4-1 with TRBJ1-1; TRBD1 agrees at 8 bases. V shed 0 bases, J shed 3 bases, and the junction held 9 bases outside the gene matches. The CDR3 extends over 17 amino acids. CDR1 and CDR2 from the germline V gene are MGHRA and YSYEKL. CDR3 coding DNA: TGCGCCAGCAGCCAAGACAGGGCAGGGGGCGCGGACACTGAAGCTTTCTTT. This translates into CASSQDRAGGADTEAFF.

This sequence joins TRBV6-2 or TRBV6-3 and TRBJ1-1; TRBD1 agrees at 7 bases. V dropped 0 bases and J dropped 6; count of bases not matched to a gene: 13. Germline CDR1 is MNHEY and CDR2 is SVGEGT. This CDR3 has 17 residues. CDR3 sequence: CASSYSTGDRAFSEAFF. The CDR3 DNA sequence: TGTGCCAGCAGTTACTCGACGGGAGACAGGGCTTTTTCTGAAGCTTTCTTT.

This clonotype was counted a few times. The CDR3 here is CASSPAGVSVGNYGYTF. DNA for the CDR3: TGTGCCAGCAGTCCAGCAGGGGTTTCGGTGGGAAACTATGGCTACACCTTC. The V gene is TRBV6-6, the J gene TRBJ1-2, with D possibly TRBD1 on 6 matching bases. The CDR3 extends over 17 amino acids. Trimming cost V 5 bases and J 2 bases, with 21 bases left between them. From germline, CDR1 is MNHNY and CDR2 SVGAGI (reference sequence).

This chain connects TRBV4-3 to TRBJ2-2; 9 bases map to TRBD2. Unmatched junction bases numbered 6, after V lost 1 base and J lost 3 bases. Germline CDR1 is LGHNA and CDR2 is YSLEER. There are 17 residues in the CDR3. The CDR3 spells CASSQVGAGGHTGELFF. CDR3 bases: TGCGCCAGCAGCCAAGTTGGGGCGGGGGGGCACACCGGGGAGCTGTTTTTT.

This clonotype was recorded many times. The genes are TRBV27 and TRBJ2-3; D may be TRBD2 (7 bases). Per germline, CDR1 MNHEY and CDR2 SMNVEV (reference sequence). Trimming took 5 bases from V and 4 from J, leaving 16 bases between them. CDR3 length: 15 amino acids. In DNA, the CDR3 is TGTGCCAGCAGTCCCCTGGGGGGGGCCGCAGATACGCAGTATTTT. This gives the protein CASSPLGGAADTQYF.

V and J are TRBV19 and TRBJ1-6; a possible D gene is TRBD1 (6 bases). Per germline, CDR1 LNHDA and CDR2 SQIVND (reference sequence). Trimming removed 8 bases from V and 7 bases from J, with 18 bases in between. The length of the CDR3 is 15 residues. The CDR3 DNA follows: TGTGCCAGTCAACCCCTCGGGACACTAAATTCACCCCTCCACTTT. It is translated as CASQPLGTLNSPLHF.

This chain connects TRBV6-5 to TRBJ2-7; possibly TRBD2 for D (7 bases). CDR1 MNHEY and CDR2 SVGAGI come from the germline V gene. V was pared by 7 bases and J by 0 bases, with 16 bases between. There are 15 residues in the CDR3. CDR3 region: CASILQGGDSYEQYV. CDR3 nucleotides: TGTGCCAGCATTTTACAGGGAGGGGACTCCTACGAGCAGTACGTC.

The J gene is TRBJ2-5, the V gene TRBV27, with TRBD2 matching 7 bases. The J segment lost 2 bases and the V segment lost 7 bases, leaving 10 bases of the junction unmatched. The CDR3 totals 15 residues. Germline V gene data show CDR1 as MNHEY and CDR2 as SMNVEV (reference sequence). In DNA, the CDR3 is TGTGCCAGCACCAACCGCGGGGGACCTCAAGAGACCCAGTACTTC. It specifies CASTNRGGPQETQYF.

This chain connects TRBV6-1 to TRBJ2-1; tentative D call: TRBD2 (6 bases). Germline V gene data show CDR1 as MNHNS and CDR2 as SASEGT. The length of the CDR3 is 17 residues. Trimming pared 3 bases from V and 3 bases from J, leaving 18 bases between. CDR3 loop: CASSELPLNGGYNEQFF. The CDR3 bases are TGTGCCAGCAGTGAGCTCCCTCTTAACGGGGGCTACAATGAGCAGTTCTTC.

The chain joins TRBV7-9 to TRBJ1-4, with D perhaps matching TRBD1 (5 bases). Germline-derived CDR1 and CDR2 are SEHNR and FQNEAQ (reference sequence). The CDR3 loop spans 17 amino acids. Trimming removed 2 bases at V and 5 bases at J, with 18 bases between. CDR3 in DNA: TGTGCCAGCAGCTTAACGGGTTGGGGGGACTGGAATGAAAAACTGTTTTTT. Its translation is CASSLTGWGDWNEKLFF.

The J gene is TRBJ2-7, the V gene TRBV6-2 or TRBV6-3; 14 positions match TRBD2. This CDR3 comprises 17 residues. The germline V gene has CDR1 MNHEY and CDR2 SVGEGT. V gave up 3 bases and J gave up 0 bases; unmatched junction bases: 4. The CDR3 nucleotides are TGTGCCAGCAGTTATCGGACTAGCGGGGGGCCCTCCTACGAGCAGTACTTC. Translated: CASSYRTSGGPSYEQYF.